These 19 T cell receptor beta chains originate from one sample sequenced in a study of patients and donors after allogeneic stem cell transplantation. TCRdb re-called the RT-PCR reads with MiXCR, one entry per CDR3 protein. The data hold about 960,000 distinct CDR3 sequences, with roughly 18% observed a single time. Input material: blood, either unsorted or a sorted T cell fraction (not recorded which). These receptors all come from a human donor who was either an allogeneic HSCT recipient or a stem cell or donor lymphocyte infusion donor (not recorded which). It is not recorded whose cells these are; they may come from a transplant donor.

The chain uses TRBV3-1 and TRBJ2-1; TRBD2 aligns across 11 bases. Germline V gene data show CDR1 as LGHDT and CDR2 as YNNKEL (reference sequence). J gave up 10 bases and V 3 bases, and 11 bases lay outside the gene matches. The CDR3 is 16 amino acids. CDR3: CASSHTGTSGLGEQFF. The CDR3 coding sequence is TGTGCCAGCAGCCACACCGGGACTAGCGGCCTGGGGGAGCAGTTCTTC.

This clonotype was detected a few times. This chain uses TRBV4-3 with TRBJ2-2; the match to TRBD1 covers 7 bases. From germline, CDR1 is LGHNA and CDR2 YSLEER. The V gene end was trimmed by 3 bases and the J gene end by 6 bases; junction bases not matched to a gene: 7. The CDR3 is 15 amino acids. The CDR3 DNA is TGCGCCAGCAGCCATGTTGGACAGGAGGCCGGGGAGCTGTTTTTT. Translation gives CASSHVGQEAGELFF.

The rearrangement uses TRBV7-9 and TRBJ1-1; D is ambiguous. The V end lost 5 bases, the J end lost 0 bases, and 10 bases lay between the germline ends. The CDR3 length is 14 residues. In germline, CDR1 is SEHNR, CDR2 FQNEAQ (reference sequence). Written as DNA, the CDR3 is TGTGCCAGCAGCCCCACCCTCTTGAACACTGAAGCTTTCTTT. This gives the protein CASSPTLLNTEAFF.

The J gene is TRBJ1-6, the V gene TRBV6-5; TRBD1 matches at 12 bases. The CDR3 contains 16 residues. V was clipped by 4 bases and J by 5 bases; unmatched bases: 3. Germline V gene data show CDR1 as MNHEY and CDR2 as SVGAGI. This CDR3 reads CASSSGTGGDNSPLHF. The CDR3 region has the DNA TGTGCCAGCAGTTCCGGGACAGGGGGCGATAATTCACCCCTCCACTTT.

This clonotype was recorded a few times. The chain is built from TRBV4-3 and TRBJ2-2, with D maybe TRBD2 (6 bases). CDR3 length: 17 residues. Germline-derived CDR1 and CDR2 are LGHNA and YSLEER. V lost 0 bases and J 2 bases, leaving 13 bases between the germline ends. In DNA, the CDR3 is TGCGCCAGCAGCCAAGATGGGGGTAGCGGAAACACCGGGGAGCTGTTTTTT. Residues: CASSQDGGSGNTGELFF.

The chain couples TRBV7-6 to TRBJ2-2, with TRBD2 matching 7 bases. Germline trimming cut 2 bases from V and 4 bases from J; bases unmatched to any gene: 7. Germline-derived CDR1 and CDR2 are SGHVS and FNYEAQ. This CDR3 comprises 16 residues. DNA for the CDR3: TGTGCCAGCAGCTTAAGATGGCGGGGGTTCACCGGGGAGCTGTTTTTT. Its protein is CASSLRWRGFTGELFF. The whole variable domain, remainder taken from reference TRBV7-6 and TRBJ2-2, is GAGVSQSPRYKVTKRGQDVALRCDPISGHVSLYWYRQALGQGPEFLTYFNYEAQQDKSGLPNDRFSAERPEGSISTLTIQRTEQRDSAMYRCASSLRWRGFTGELFFGEGSRLTVL.

The table lists this clonotype with many counts. The chain is built from TRBV29-1 and TRBJ2-5, with D perhaps matching TRBD1 (5 bases). V dropped 3 bases and J dropped 2 bases, with 19 bases sitting between them. The CDR3 consists of 16 residues. Per germline, CDR1 SQVTM and CDR2 ANQGSEA. CDR3 DNA: TGCAGCGTTGAGTGGTGGCAGGGCCATTGGCAAGAGACCCAGTACTTC. Translated, it gives CSVEWWQGHWQETQYF.

This clonotype was counted between two and nine times. J is TRBJ1-4 and V is TRBV7-2, with D possibly matching TRBD1 (5 bases). The V end lost 5 bases, the J end lost 0 bases, and 16 bases lay between the germline ends. Germline CDR1 SGHTA, CDR2 FQGNSA. CDR3 length: 17 amino acids. In DNA form, the CDR3 reads TGTGCCAGCAGCGTTAGGGGACGGACTTCAACTAATGAAAAACTGTTTTTT. This gives the protein CASSVRGRTSTNEKLFF.

This clonotype was picked up a small number of times. V gene TRBV20-1 combines with J gene TRBJ2-3, with D tentatively TRBD2 (7 bases). The V gene's germline CDR1 is DFQATT and CDR2 SNEGSKA (reference sequence). This CDR3 has 16 residues. Trimming removed 5 bases at V and 3 bases at J, with 21 bases between. The CDR3 coding sequence is TGCAGTGCTGATCCCATTCTGCGGGGGCCTACAGATACGCAGTATTTT. It is translated as CSADPILRGPTDTQYF.

Ten or more counts support this clonotype. The chain carries TRBV10-3 and TRBJ2-7; D gene unclear. The ends were cut back, 7 bases at V and 3 bases at J, with 13 bases in the middle. From germline, CDR1 is ENHRY and CDR2 SYGVKD. The CDR3 consists of 13 residues. The CDR3 loop is CAIKLRGHYEQYF. The CDR3 DNA reads as TGTGCCATCAAGCTCCGCGGTCACTACGAGCAGTACTTC.

The chain uses TRBV11-1 and TRBJ2-5, with 8 positions matching TRBD2. The CDR3 loop spans 18 amino acids. Unmatched junction bases numbered 17, after V lost 4 bases and J lost 4 bases. Germline lookup yields CDR1 SGHAT and CDR2 FQDESV (reference sequence). DNA of the CDR3: TGTGCCAGCAGCTCCCGGAAGGGGACGGGACTAGTTCGAGAGACCCAGTACTTC. Translating it yields CASSSRKGTGLVRETQYF.

This clonotype has just a few counts. The genes are TRBV12-3 or TRBV12-4 and TRBJ2-7, with 9 bases lining up with TRBD2. The CDR3 is 16 residues long. V shed 5 bases, J shed 2 bases, and the junction held 10 bases outside the gene matches. The CDR3 DNA follows: TGTGCCAGCAGTCTCTTTGTTGGGACTAGCCCCTACGAGCAGTACTTC. It codes for CASSLFVGTSPYEQYF.

The rearrangement joins TRBV24-1 to TRBJ1-1, with TRBD1 matching over 8 bases. Germline assignment: CDR1 KGHDR and CDR2 SFDVKD. This CDR3 spans 14 amino acids. Germline trimming cut 4 bases from V and 4 bases from J; bases unmatched to any gene: 4. CDR3 sequence (DNA): TGTGCCACCAGTGACCCCAGGGGGCCCACTGAAGCTTTCTTT. The encoded protein is CATSDPRGPTEAFF.

The CDR3 protein is CASSLYPGGYEQYF. CDR3 coding DNA: TGTGCCAGCAGTCTGTACCCAGGGGGGTACGAGCAGTACTTC. The genes are TRBV27 and TRBJ2-7, with D maybe TRBD1 (7 bases). The CDR3 length is 14 residues. The V and J ends lost 5 bases and 4 bases respectively, with 15 bases between them. Germline V gene lookup returns CDR1 MNHEY and CDR2 SMNVEV (reference sequence).

The V call is TRBV6-1, the J call TRBJ1-1, with no clear D. CDR3 length: 15 amino acids. CDR1 and CDR2 from the germline V gene are MNHNS and SASEGT. The germline V and J ends were trimmed by 4 bases and 5 bases, with 17 bases remaining between them. CDR3 coding DNA: TGTGCCAGCAGTGGGCAGGTGGGTTTAGGGACTGAAGCTTTCTTT. Its protein product is CASSGQVGLGTEAFF.

This chain joins TRBV18 and TRBJ2-1; the D gene is possibly TRBD1 (6 bases). This CDR3 has 17 amino acids. Germline values: CDR1 KGHSH, CDR2 LQKENI. The ends were cut back, 1 base at V and 6 bases at J, with 19 bases in the middle. The CDR3 is CASSPLRDTGPANEQFF. The CDR3 region has the DNA TGTGCCAGCTCACCACTTCGGGACACAGGTCCGGCCAATGAGCAGTTCTTC.

This clonotype was seen a few times. Here the CDR3 DNA reads TGTGCCAGCAGTTTAGTGGGACTAGCGGGGTTCAATGAGCAGTTCTTC. Protein sequence: CASSLVGLAGFNEQFF. This chain links TRBV27 with TRBJ2-1; 13 nucleotides match TRBD2. Germline CDR1 reads MNHEY; CDR2 reads SMNVEV (reference sequence). The CDR3 is 16 residues long. V dropped 2 bases and J dropped 6; count of bases not matched to a gene: 4.

The genes are TRBV30 and TRBJ2-4; no definite D call. Germline CDR1 reads GTSNPN; CDR2 reads SVGIG (reference sequence). V was trimmed by 2 bases and J by 7 bases, leaving 15 bases between them. This CDR3 is built from 14 residues. CDR3 protein: CAWSLDPLGNIQYF. CDR3 nucleotide sequence: TGTGCCTGGAGTTTGGACCCTCTTGGGAACATTCAGTACTTC.

This chain joins TRBV7-2 and TRBJ2-3, with D unclear. This CDR3 is 16 amino acids long. V gave up 5 bases and J gave up 0 bases, with 15 bases separating them. CDR1 and CDR2 from the germline V gene are SGHTA and FQGNSA. The CDR3 sequence: CASSKLPGRSTDTQYF. Here the CDR3 DNA reads TGTGCCAGCAGCAAATTACCGGGCCGAAGCACAGATACGCAGTATTTT.